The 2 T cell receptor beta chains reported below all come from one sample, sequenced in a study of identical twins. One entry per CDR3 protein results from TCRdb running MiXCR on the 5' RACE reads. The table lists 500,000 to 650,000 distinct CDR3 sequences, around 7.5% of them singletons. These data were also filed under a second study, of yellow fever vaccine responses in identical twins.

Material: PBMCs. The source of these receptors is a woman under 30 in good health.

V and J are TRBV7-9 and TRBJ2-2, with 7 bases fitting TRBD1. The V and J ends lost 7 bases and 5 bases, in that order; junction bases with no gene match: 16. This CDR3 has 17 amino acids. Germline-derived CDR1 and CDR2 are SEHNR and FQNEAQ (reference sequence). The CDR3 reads CASTPGGSQGPTGELFF. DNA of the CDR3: TGTGCCAGCACCCCAGGGGGATCACAGGGACCAACCGGGGAGCTGTTTTTT.

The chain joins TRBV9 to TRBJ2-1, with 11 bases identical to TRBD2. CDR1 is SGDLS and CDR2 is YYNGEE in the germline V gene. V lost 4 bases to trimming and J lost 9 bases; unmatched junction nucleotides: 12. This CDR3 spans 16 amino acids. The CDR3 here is CASSIGLSGRALEQFF. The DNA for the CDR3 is TGTGCCAGCAGCATAGGGCTTAGCGGGAGGGCCCTTGAGCAGTTCTTC.